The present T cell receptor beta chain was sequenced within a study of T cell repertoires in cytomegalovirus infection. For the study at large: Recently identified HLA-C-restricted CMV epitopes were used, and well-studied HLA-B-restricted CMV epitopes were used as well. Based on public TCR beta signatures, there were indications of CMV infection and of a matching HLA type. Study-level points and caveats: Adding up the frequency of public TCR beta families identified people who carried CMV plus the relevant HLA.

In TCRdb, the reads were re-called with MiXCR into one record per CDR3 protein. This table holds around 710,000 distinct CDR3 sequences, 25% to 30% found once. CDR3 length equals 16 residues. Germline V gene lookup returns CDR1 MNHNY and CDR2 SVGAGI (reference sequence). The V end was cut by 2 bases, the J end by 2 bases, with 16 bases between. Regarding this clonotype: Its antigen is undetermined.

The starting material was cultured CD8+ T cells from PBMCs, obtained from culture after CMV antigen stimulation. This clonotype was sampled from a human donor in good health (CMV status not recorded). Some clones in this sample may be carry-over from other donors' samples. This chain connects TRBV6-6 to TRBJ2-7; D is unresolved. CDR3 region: CASSYPPNRPTYEQYV. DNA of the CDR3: TGTGCCAGCAGTTACCCACCGAATCGGCCTACCTACGAGCAGTACGTC.